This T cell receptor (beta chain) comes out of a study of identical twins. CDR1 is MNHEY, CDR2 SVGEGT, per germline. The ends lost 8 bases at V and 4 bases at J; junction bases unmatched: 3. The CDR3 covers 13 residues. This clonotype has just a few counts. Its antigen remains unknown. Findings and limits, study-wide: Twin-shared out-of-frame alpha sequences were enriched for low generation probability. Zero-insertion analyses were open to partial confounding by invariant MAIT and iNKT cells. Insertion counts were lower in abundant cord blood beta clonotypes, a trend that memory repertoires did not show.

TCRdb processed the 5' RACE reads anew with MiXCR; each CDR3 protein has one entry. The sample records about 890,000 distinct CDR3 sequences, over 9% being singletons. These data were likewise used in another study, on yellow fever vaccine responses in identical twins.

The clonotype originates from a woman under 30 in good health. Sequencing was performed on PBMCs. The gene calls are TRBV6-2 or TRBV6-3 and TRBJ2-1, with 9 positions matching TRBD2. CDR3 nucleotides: TGTGCCAGCGGGACTAGCCATTACAATGAGCAGTTCTTC. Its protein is CASGTSHYNEQFF.